Below, 20 T cell receptor beta chains from the same sample are listed, as sequenced in a study of T cell changes during pregnancy in multiple sclerosis (dated by TCRdb to the late 2010s). Library generation was performed with the immunoSEQ multiplex PCR assay. Sourced from immuneACCESS, this table was stored by TCRdb with only in-frame sequences that have V and J called. A share of the clones is absent; for the studies checked, an unresolved V gene accounts for under half, and the remainder has no known explanation. The table for this sample lists about 92,000 clones; 85% to 95% of them were counted only once. The ten largest make up under 3% of the sample. The source was peripheral blood, collected in the first trimester of pregnancy. These receptors were obtained from a female donor with multiple sclerosis, enrolled in a pregnancy study.

The chain employs TRBV2 and TRBJ1-1, with D possibly TRBD1 on 5 matching bases. Trimming left V 5 bases short and J 3 bases short, with 10 bases between. Germline CDR1 reads SNHLY; CDR2 reads FYNNEI. The CDR3 contains 13 residues. The CDR3, as DNA: TGTGCCAGCAGTCGCAGGGCATACACTGAAGCTTTCTTT. Translated, it gives CASSRRAYTEAFF.

The rearrangement uses TRBV27 and TRBJ2-7; 7 nucleotides line up with TRBD1. Trimming cost V 0 bases and J 4 bases; bases outside gene matches: 6. Germline CDR1 is MNHEY and CDR2 is SMNVEV (reference sequence). The CDR3 is 15 amino acids. For the CDR3, the DNA is TGTGCCAGCAGTTTATCGATGACAGGGTGGTACGAGCAGTACTTC. Translating gives CASSLSMTGWYEQYF.

The J gene is TRBJ1-2, the V gene TRBV9; 7 bases line up with TRBD1. The CDR3 contains 14 residues. The junction had 2 bases not matched to a gene; V was cut back by 0 bases and J by 3 bases. In germline, CDR1 is SGDLS, CDR2 YYNGEE. The CDR3 sequence: CASSVGQGDYGYTF. CDR3 sequence (DNA): TGTGCCAGCAGCGTAGGGCAGGGGGACTATGGCTACACCTTC.

This clone was detected a few times. The rearrangement links TRBV9 to TRBJ2-6; TRBD2 matches 12 bases. V dropped 2 bases and J dropped 3; count of bases not matched to a gene: 6. Germline loops: CDR1 SGDLS, CDR2 YYNGEE. This CDR3 spans 18 amino acids. The CDR3 spells CASSVLAGGPVGANVLTF. The CDR3 DNA is TGTGCCAGCAGCGTTCTAGCGGGAGGGCCGGTTGGGGCCAACGTCCTGACTTTC.

The V call is TRBV6-6, the J call TRBJ1-4; weak D call: TRBD1 (6 bases). The CDR3 extends over 13 amino acids. Trimming cost V 2 bases and J 7 bases, with 8 bases left between them. Germline values: CDR1 MNHNY, CDR2 SVGAGI (reference sequence). The CDR3 nucleotides read TGTGCCAGCAGTTACGGACAGCTTGAAAAACTGTTTTTT. Translating gives CASSYGQLEKLFF.

This chain joins TRBV27 and TRBJ2-1; 11 bases map to TRBD1. Germline trimming cut 6 bases from V and 9 bases from J; bases unmatched to any gene: 19. This CDR3 has 18 amino acids. In germline, CDR1 is MNHEY, CDR2 SMNVEV (reference sequence). The CDR3: CASSHRTGGFGDNGEQFF. Written as DNA, the CDR3 is TGTGCCAGCAGCCACCGGACAGGGGGCTTTGGGGACAATGGTGAGCAGTTCTTC.

This chain joins TRBV15 and TRBJ2-1, with TRBD2 matching over 16 bases. The length of the CDR3 is 22 residues. With 3 bases clipped from V and 8 bases from J, the junction kept 22 bases outside the gene matches. The germline gives CDR1 LNHNV, CDR2 YYDKDF (reference sequence). The DNA of the CDR3 is TGTGCCACCAGCAGCGAGGGACAGTGGGGACTAGCGGGAGGGCCCCGGGGCTATGAGCAGTTCTTC. Its translation is CATSSEGQWGLAGGPRGYEQFF.

The chain carries TRBV18 and TRBJ2-1, with a weak D call TRBD1 (6 bases). The V gene's germline CDR1 is KGHSH and CDR2 LQKENI. Trimming left V 4 bases short and J 2 bases short, with 6 bases between. The CDR3 is made up of 13 amino acids. This CDR3 is CASSRDTYNEQFF. CDR3 nucleotides: TGTGCCAGCTCACGGGACACCTACAATGAGCAGTTCTTC.

Only a few counts were recorded for this clone. This chain connects TRBV5-1 to TRBJ2-1; 10 bases match TRBD2. The germline V gene has CDR1 SGHRS and CDR2 YFSETQ. V was pared by 3 bases and J by 3 bases, with 3 bases of the junction left unmatched. There are 15 residues in the CDR3. The CDR3 region has the DNA TGCGCCAGCAGCTCGTTAGCGGGAGGCTACAATGAGCAGTTCTTC. It is translated as CASSSLAGGYNEQFF.

V usage is TRBV15 and J usage is TRBJ2-3; possibly TRBD2 for D (5 bases). The CDR3 loop spans 13 amino acids. Germline V gives CDR1 LNHNV, CDR2 YYDKDF (reference sequence). The ends were cut back, 0 bases at V and 8 bases at J, with 9 bases in the middle. CDR3 sequence reads: CATSRELAGTQYF. The CDR3 bases are TGTGCCACCAGCAGAGAACTTGCGGGTACGCAGTATTTT.

The CDR3 DNA follows: TGCGCCAGCAGCCAAGTGGACAATAAGAATCAGCCCCAGCATTTT. Translation gives CASSQVDNKNQPQHF. This chain uses TRBV4-1 with TRBJ1-5; a possible D gene is TRBD1 (5 bases). The CDR3 loop spans 15 amino acids. Germline assignment: CDR1 MGHRA and CDR2 YSYEKL. The ends were cut back, 1 base at V and 4 bases at J, with 11 bases in the middle.

CDR3 bases: TGTGCCAGCAGCTTAGTTAGCACCGGGGAGCTGTTTTTT. Its protein product is CASSLVSTGELFF. The chain links TRBV11-2 to TRBJ2-2; no definite D call. The germline gives CDR1 SGHAT, CDR2 FQNNGV. V was pared by 1 base and J by 4 bases, with 4 bases between. The CDR3 runs to 13 residues.

This chain joins TRBV5-6 and TRBJ2-3; 7 positions agree with TRBD1. Unmatched junction bases numbered 10, after V lost 3 bases and J lost 3 bases. The CDR3 is made up of 16 amino acids. CDR1 SGHDT and CDR2 YYEEEE come from the germline V gene. The CDR3 reads CASSYSPGQTTDTQYF. In DNA, the CDR3 is TGTGCCAGCAGCTATTCCCCGGGACAGACTACAGATACGCAGTATTTT.

V gene TRBV30 combines with J gene TRBJ2-7; 13 bases map to TRBD2. The CDR3 has 14 residues. The germline CDR1 and CDR2 sequences are GTSNPN and SVGIG (reference sequence). The CDR3 protein is CALTLTSGRREQYF. CDR3 DNA: TGTGCATTGACCCTGACTAGCGGGAGGAGGGAGCAGTACTTC.

The chain has TRBV6-1 and TRBJ1-5; tentatively, D is TRBD1 (5 bases). The CDR3 contains 15 residues. The germline V gene has CDR1 MNHNS and CDR2 SASEGT. The V and J ends lost 1 base and 6 bases respectively, with 13 bases between them. The CDR3 loop is CASSEVARRGQPQHF. Written as DNA, the CDR3 is TGTGCCAGCAGTGAAGTGGCGCGGAGGGGTCAGCCCCAGCATTTT.

The V gene is TRBV7-9, the J gene TRBJ1-4, with 10 positions matching TRBD1. Germline assignment: CDR1 SEHNR and CDR2 FQNEAQ (reference sequence). V was pared by 3 bases and J by 4 bases, with 11 bases of the junction left unmatched. This CDR3 is 18 amino acids long. CDR3 residues: CASSFTPGQGPDNEKLFF. CDR3 bases: TGTGCCAGCAGCTTCACGCCGGGACAGGGGCCCGATAATGAAAAACTGTTTTTT.

V usage is TRBV18 and J usage is TRBJ2-6; 8 bases line up with TRBD1. J gave up 3 bases and V 5 bases, and 15 bases lay outside the gene matches. Germline loops: CDR1 KGHSH, CDR2 LQKENI. The CDR3 extends over 19 amino acids. The CDR3 protein is CASSDLDQDRAGGANVLTF. CDR3 coding DNA: TGTGCCAGCTCAGACCTCGACCAGGACAGGGCGGGTGGGGCCAACGTCCTGACTTTC.

The CDR3 sequence: CASSPTSGKETQYF. In DNA, the CDR3 is TGTGCCAGTAGTCCTACTAGCGGGAAAGAGACCCAGTACTTC. The chain joins TRBV19 to TRBJ2-5; 10 nucleotides match TRBD2. Looked up from germline, CDR1 is LNHDA and CDR2 is SQIVND (reference sequence). The CDR3 is 14 amino acids. Trimming at V came to 5 bases and at J to 3 bases, leaving 3 bases not matched to a gene.

The V and J genes are TRBV9 and TRBJ2-1; 9 bases are shared with TRBD2. Per the germline V gene, CDR1 is SGDLS and CDR2 is YYNGEE. V lost 4 bases, J lost 4 bases, and 6 bases stayed unmatched. The CDR3 is 15 residues long. The chain's CDR3 is CASSPRLAAYNEQFF. The CDR3 DNA reads as TGTGCCAGCAGCCCTCGACTAGCGGCGTACAATGAGCAGTTCTTC.

This chain joins TRBV5-6 and TRBJ1-2; a weak D match, TRBD1 (5 bases). CDR1 and CDR2 (germline): SGHDT, YYEEEE. The V end lost 2 bases, the J end lost 4 bases, and 15 bases lay between the germline ends. The CDR3 has 15 residues. DNA of the CDR3: TGTGCCAGCAGCTTTAGGGGCCGGTGGGGCTATGGCTACACCTTC. The encoded protein is CASSFRGRWGYGYTF.